This TCR beta chain derives from a study of blood T cells in healthy people across ages. Study-wide findings and caveats: It was held that the diversity estimates obtained from one million T cells were underestimates.

The germline V and J ends were trimmed by 3 bases and 5 bases, with 13 bases remaining between them. The CDR3 runs 15 residues. Germline-derived CDR1 and CDR2 are SGHTA and FQGNSA. Alongside a J-beta primer mix, a sample-barcoded 5' primer served in a second PCR lasting about 6 to 12 cycles. Every cDNA molecule carried a tag from a template-switch adaptor bearing 12 random nucleotides. A minimum of 3 million CDR3-containing paired-end reads was obtained for each sample. TCRdb called the 5' RACE reads again in MiXCR, with one record for every CDR3 protein. The sample yields 1.5 million to 2 million distinct CDR3 sequences, roughly 27% seen once. Notes on this clonotype: Antigen: not known.

The sample comprised blood. The clonotype comes from a woman in her twenties or thirties in good health. This chain connects TRBV7-2 to TRBJ1-4; D gene uncertain. The CDR3 loop reads CASSFEGLRNEKLFF. The CDR3 bases are TGTGCCAGCAGCTTTGAAGGCCTCCGAAATGAAAAACTGTTTTTT.